Shown below are 20 T cell receptor beta chains from a single sample sequenced in a study of OX40 agonist ivuxolimab in advanced cancers. The repertoire was sequenced with immunoSEQ multiplex PCR; TCRdb's copy has only in-frame clones and lacks some. The sample has 72,000 or so clones, approximately 80% seen once. Source: CD4+ or CD8+ T cells sorted from blood, taken in a trial of the OX40 agonist ivuxolimab. The receptors come from an adult with an advanced solid tumor such as melanoma, head and neck, liver or kidney cancer.

The gene calls are TRBV7-9 and TRBJ2-5; 8 positions match TRBD1. Germline CDR1 and CDR2: SEHNR and FQNEAQ (reference sequence). V shed 4 bases and J 9 bases; nucleotides not matched to a gene: 10. This CDR3 has 14 residues. The CDR3 DNA reads as TGTGCCAGCAGCTGGGCTGACAGGGGAAATTCCCAGTACTTC. Translation: CASSWADRGNSQYF.

The rearrangement uses TRBV25-1 and TRBJ2-5; a weak D match, TRBD1 (6 bases). Germline CDR1 is MGHDK and CDR2 is SYGVNS. This CDR3 is 17 amino acids long. Deletions cut 6 bases from V and 3 bases from J, with 23 bases between. This CDR3 reads CASRDSYPDQDKETQYF. DNA for the CDR3: TGTGCCAGCAGGGACAGCTATCCAGATCAAGATAAAGAGACCCAGTACTTC. Complete variable domain (other parts from reference TRBV25-1 and TRBJ2-5): EADIYQTPRYLVIGTGKKITLECSQTMGHDKMYWYQQDPGMELHLIHYSYGVNSTEKGDLSSESTVSRIRTEHFPLTLESARPSHTSQYLCASRDSYPDQDKETQYFGPGTRLLVL.

This chain uses TRBV7-2 with TRBJ1-5; a weak D match, TRBD1 (6 bases). The CDR3 is made up of 16 amino acids. CDR1 SGHTA and CDR2 FQGNSA come from the germline V gene. Trimming left V 4 bases short and J 6 bases short, with 19 bases between. The DNA of the CDR3 is TGTGCCAGCAGCTCCACGGTAGGGGGGGGAAGTCAGCCCCAGCATTTT. Protein sequence: CASSSTVGGGSQPQHF.

This sequence joins TRBV10-2 and TRBJ2-5; D not certain. The CDR3 has 16 residues. CDR1 is WSHSY, CDR2 SAAADI, per germline. Trimming cost V 4 bases and J 2 bases, with 17 bases left between them. Here the CDR3 reads CASSGANLGLQETQYF. The CDR3 bases are TGCGCCAGCAGTGGAGCCAACCTGGGTTTGCAAGAGACCCAGTACTTC.

The DNA for the CDR3 is TGTGCCAGCAGCATTGGGACAGCTAGTGGCTACGAGCAGTACTTC. It yields the protein CASSIGTASGYEQYF. This rearrangement joins TRBV7-2 to TRBJ2-7; 7 bases fit TRBD1. This CDR3 has 15 residues. Unmatched junction bases numbered 10, after V lost 5 bases and J lost 3 bases. The V gene's germline CDR1 is SGHTA and CDR2 FQGNSA.

The rearrangement joins TRBV2 to TRBJ1-1; possible D gene TRBD1, 5 bases. CDR3 length: 15 residues. V lost 5 bases and J 1 base, leaving 14 bases between the germline ends. CDR1 and CDR2 from the germline V gene are SNHLY and FYNNEI. The CDR3 bases are TGTGCCAGCAGTCCTTCCGGGGCCCAGAACACTGAAGCTTTCTTT. Protein sequence: CASSPSGAQNTEAFF.

Here the CDR3 reads CASSQDLAVFASYTF. The CDR3 region has the DNA TGTGCCAGCAGCCAAGATCTGGCAGTTTTTGCGAGCTACACCTTC. The chain links TRBV4-2 to TRBJ1-2; no clear D gene. CDR1 is LGHNA, CDR2 YNFKEQ, per germline. The CDR3 loop spans 15 amino acids. Deletions cut 0 bases from V and 9 bases from J, with 17 bases between.

The chain carries TRBV11-3 and TRBJ2-1; possibly TRBD2 for D (6 bases). Trimming shortened V by 5 bases and J by 7 bases, and 18 bases separated the two germline ends. This CDR3 comprises 15 residues. Germline values: CDR1 SGHNT, CDR2 YENEEA. In DNA, the CDR3 is TGTGCCAGCAGCCCTAGGGGAGGAAGGCTGAATGAGCAGTTCTTC. This translates into CASSPRGGRLNEQFF. The whole variable domain, remainder taken from reference TRBV11-3 and TRBJ2-1, is EAGVVQSPRYKIIEKKQPVAFWCNPISGHNTLYWYLQNLGQGPELLIRYENEEAVDDSQLPKDRFSAERLKGVDSTLKIQPAELGDSAVYLCASSPRGGRLNEQFFGPGTRLTVL.

This chain joins TRBV11-3 and TRBJ1-1; 10 bases match TRBD1. This CDR3 comprises 15 residues. J lost 4 bases, V lost 4 bases, and 6 bases had no gene match. CDR1 and CDR2 from the germline V gene are SGHNT and YENEEA. CDR3 DNA sequence: TGTGCCAGCAGCTCCGGACAGGGGGGAAGCACTGAAGCTTTCTTT. Translated: CASSSGQGGSTEAFF.

The CDR3 nucleotides are TGTGCCAGCAGTGACCTCCTGGACAGGGCGAGGGTTTCACCCCTCCACTTT. This encodes CASSDLLDRARVSPLHF. The chain carries TRBV6-4 and TRBJ1-6, with 8 bases lining up with TRBD1. With 2 bases clipped from V and 9 bases from J, the junction kept 12 bases outside the gene matches. Germline-derived CDR1 and CDR2 are MRHNA and SNTAGT. The CDR3 consists of 17 residues.

This rearrangement joins TRBV19 to TRBJ1-5; 8 bases are a match to TRBD1. V gave up 3 bases and J gave up 5 bases; unmatched junction bases: 6. The germline V gene has CDR1 LNHDA and CDR2 SQIVND (reference sequence). This CDR3 is built from 15 residues. The CDR3 spells CASSIRQGAYQPQHF. The CDR3 DNA reads TGTGCCAGTAGTATTAGGCAGGGGGCCTATCAGCCCCAGCATTTT.

In DNA form, the CDR3 reads TGTGCCAGCGGCAGGGACTATATAAATGAGCAGTTCTTC. Protein sequence: CASGRDYINEQFF. This chain uses TRBV25-1 with TRBJ2-1, with 7 nucleotides matching TRBD2. Germline CDR1 is MGHDK and CDR2 is SYGVNS. Germline trimming cut 8 bases from V and 7 bases from J; bases unmatched to any gene: 8. The CDR3 is made up of 13 amino acids.

The V call is TRBV28, the J call TRBJ1-1; 9 positions agree with TRBD1. The V and J ends lost 5 bases and 2 bases, in that order; junction bases with no gene match: 3. This CDR3 is built from 14 residues. Germline values: CDR1 MDHEN, CDR2 SYDVKM. The CDR3 spells CASSGQGFNTEAFF. CDR3 DNA sequence: TGTGCCAGCAGTGGACAGGGGTTTAACACTGAAGCTTTCTTT. Filled out from reference TRBV28 and TRBJ1-1, the complete variable domain reads DVKVTQSSRYLVKRTGEKVFLECVQDMDHENMFWYRQDPGLGLRLIYFSYDVKMKEKGDIPEGYSVSREKKERFSLILESASTNQTSMYLCASSGQGFNTEAFFGQGTRLTVV.

V and J are TRBV5-4 and TRBJ2-7; 7 bases match TRBD2. The CDR3 is 14 residues long. J gave up 6 bases and V 7 bases, and 13 bases lay outside the gene matches. Germline assignment: CDR1 SGHNT and CDR2 YYREEE (reference sequence). The chain's CDR3 is CASGDPSGPSEQYF. Written as DNA, the CDR3 is TGTGCCAGCGGAGACCCTAGCGGCCCCTCCGAGCAGTACTTC.

The CDR3 DNA sequence: TGTGCCAGCAGCTTTAGGAAGGGCCAGACTAGCAATCAGCCCCAGCATTTT. Amino acid sequence: CASSFRKGQTSNQPQHF. V gene TRBV5-6 combines with J gene TRBJ1-5; D gene uncertain. Trimming removed 2 bases at V and 0 bases at J, with 15 bases between. The germline gives CDR1 SGHDT, CDR2 YYEEEE. This CDR3 has 17 amino acids.

This clone has just a few counts. The chain employs TRBV5-4 and TRBJ1-3; possible D gene TRBD1, 6 bases. With 4 bases removed from V and 0 bases from J, the gap between germline ends came to 11 bases. CDR1 SGHNT and CDR2 YYREEE come from the germline V gene (reference sequence). This CDR3 spans 15 amino acids. The CDR3 region is CASSQGSSSGNTIYF. CDR3 sequence (DNA): TGTGCCAGCAGCCAGGGGAGTTCCTCTGGAAACACCATATATTTT.

V gene TRBV27 combines with J gene TRBJ2-7; perhaps TRBD1 as D (6 bases). This CDR3 spans 12 amino acids. With 3 bases removed from V and 6 bases from J, the gap between germline ends came to 9 bases. Per germline, CDR1 MNHEY and CDR2 SMNVEV (reference sequence). CDR3 nucleotides: TGTGCCAGCAGTTTTTTAGGGGGCGAGCAGTACTTC. Its translation is CASSFLGGEQYF.

This rearrangement joins TRBV27 to TRBJ2-7; perhaps D is TRBD1 or TRBD2 (5 bases each). In germline, CDR1 is MNHEY, CDR2 SMNVEV (reference sequence). V lost 6 bases and J lost 0, with 15 bases in between. The CDR3 length is 15 residues. CDR3 nucleotides: TGTGCCAGCAGGACTGGGGGAAAAAGCTCCTACGAGCAGTACTTC. This encodes CASRTGGKSSYEQYF.

V is TRBV2 and J is TRBJ2-5; no reliable D call. Per the germline V gene, CDR1 is SNHLY and CDR2 is FYNNEI. The CDR3 contains 13 residues. V was shortened by 3 bases and J by 7 bases, with 12 bases between the two germline ends. CDR3 DNA: TGTGCCAGCAGTGAGGATGGGCCCGGGACCCAGTACTTC. Its protein is CASSEDGPGTQYF.

This chain links TRBV7-9 with TRBJ1-1; the match to TRBD1 covers 10 bases. CDR3 length: 16 residues. Germline CDR1 is SEHNR and CDR2 is FQNEAQ (reference sequence). The J segment lost 0 bases and the V segment lost 4 bases, leaving 5 bases of the junction unmatched. The CDR3 sequence: CASSYGTGVMNTEAFF. The CDR3 DNA reads TGTGCCAGCAGCTACGGGACAGGGGTGATGAACACTGAAGCTTTCTTT.